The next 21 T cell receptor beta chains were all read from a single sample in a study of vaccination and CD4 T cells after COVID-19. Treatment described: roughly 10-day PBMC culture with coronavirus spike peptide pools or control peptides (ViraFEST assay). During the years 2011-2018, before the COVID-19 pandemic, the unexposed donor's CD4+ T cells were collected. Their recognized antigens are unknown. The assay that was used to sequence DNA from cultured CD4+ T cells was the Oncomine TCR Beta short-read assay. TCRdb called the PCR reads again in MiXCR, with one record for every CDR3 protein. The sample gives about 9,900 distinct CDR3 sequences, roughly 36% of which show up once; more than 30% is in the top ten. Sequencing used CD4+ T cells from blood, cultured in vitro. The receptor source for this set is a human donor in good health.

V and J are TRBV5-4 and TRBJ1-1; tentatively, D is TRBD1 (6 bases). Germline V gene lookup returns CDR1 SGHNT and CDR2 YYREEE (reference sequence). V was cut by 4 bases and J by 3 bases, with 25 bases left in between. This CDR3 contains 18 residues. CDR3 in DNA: TGTGCCAGCAGCCCCCCTCCCCGGTCGGGGGGCTTGTACACTGAAGCTTTCTTT. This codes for CASSPPPRSGGLYTEAFF.

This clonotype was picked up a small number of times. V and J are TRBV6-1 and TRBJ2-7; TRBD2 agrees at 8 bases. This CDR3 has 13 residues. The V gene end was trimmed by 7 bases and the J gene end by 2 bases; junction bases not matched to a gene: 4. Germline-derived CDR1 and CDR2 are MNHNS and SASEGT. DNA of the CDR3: TGTGCCAGCACCGTAGCGGGAACCTACGAGCAGTACTTC. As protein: CASTVAGTYEQYF.

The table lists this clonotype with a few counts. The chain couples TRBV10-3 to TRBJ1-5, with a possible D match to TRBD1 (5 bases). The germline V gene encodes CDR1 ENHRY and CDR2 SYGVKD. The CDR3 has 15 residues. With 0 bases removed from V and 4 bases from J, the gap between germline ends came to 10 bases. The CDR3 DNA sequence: TGTGCCATCAGTGAGTCGACAGCTGGAAATCAGCCCCAGCATTTT. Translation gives CAISESTAGNQPQHF.

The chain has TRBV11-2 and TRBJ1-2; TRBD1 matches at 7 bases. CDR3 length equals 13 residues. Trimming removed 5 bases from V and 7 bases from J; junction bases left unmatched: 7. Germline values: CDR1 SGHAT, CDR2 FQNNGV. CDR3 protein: CASSPGGGGGYTF. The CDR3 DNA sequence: TGTGCCAGCAGCCCTGGAGGGGGCGGTGGCTACACCTTC.

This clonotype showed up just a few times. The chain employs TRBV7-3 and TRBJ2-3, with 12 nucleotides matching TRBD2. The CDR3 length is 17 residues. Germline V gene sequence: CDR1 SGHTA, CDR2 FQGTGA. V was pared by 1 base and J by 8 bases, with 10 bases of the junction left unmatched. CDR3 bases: TGTGCCAGCAGCTTAAACCCCCTAGCGGGGGGGACCGGTACGCAGTATTTT. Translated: CASSLNPLAGGTGTQYF. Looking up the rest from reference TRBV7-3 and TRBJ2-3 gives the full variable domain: GAGVSQTPSNKVTEKGKYVELRCDPISGHTALYWYRQSLGQGPEFLIYFQGTGAADDSGLPNDRFFAVRPEGSVSTLKIQRTERGDSAVYLCASSLNPLAGGTGTQYFGPGTRLTVL.

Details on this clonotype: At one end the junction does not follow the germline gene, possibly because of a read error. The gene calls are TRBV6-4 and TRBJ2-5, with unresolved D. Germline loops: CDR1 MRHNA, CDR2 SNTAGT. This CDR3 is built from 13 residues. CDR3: CVSSEKAEETQYF. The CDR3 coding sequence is TGTGTCAGCAGTGAAAAGGCGGAAGAGACCCAGTACTTC.

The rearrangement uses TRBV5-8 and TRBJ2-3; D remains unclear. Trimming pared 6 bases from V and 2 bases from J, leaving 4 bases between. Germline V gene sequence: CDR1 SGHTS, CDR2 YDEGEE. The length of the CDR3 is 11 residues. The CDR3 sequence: CASIATDTQYF. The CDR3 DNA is TGTGCCAGCATTGCCACAGATACGCAGTATTTT.

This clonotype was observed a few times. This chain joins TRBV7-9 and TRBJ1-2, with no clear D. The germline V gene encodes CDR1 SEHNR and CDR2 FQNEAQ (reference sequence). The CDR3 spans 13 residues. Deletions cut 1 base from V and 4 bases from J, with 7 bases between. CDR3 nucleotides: TGTGCCAGCAGCTTAGAGGGTGCCTATGGCTACACCTTC. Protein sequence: CASSLEGAYGYTF.

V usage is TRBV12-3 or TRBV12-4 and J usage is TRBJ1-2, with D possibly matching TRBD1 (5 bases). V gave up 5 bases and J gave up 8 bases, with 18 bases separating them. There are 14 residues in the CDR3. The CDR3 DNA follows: TGTGCCAGCAGTACGAACCCAGGGATCCGGGGCTACACCTTC. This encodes CASSTNPGIRGYTF.

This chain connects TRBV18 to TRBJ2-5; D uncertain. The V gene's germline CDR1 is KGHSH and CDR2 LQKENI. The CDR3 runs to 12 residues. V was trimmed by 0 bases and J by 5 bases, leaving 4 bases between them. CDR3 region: CASSPPVETQYF. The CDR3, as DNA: TGTGCCAGCTCACCACCAGTGGAGACCCAGTACTTC.

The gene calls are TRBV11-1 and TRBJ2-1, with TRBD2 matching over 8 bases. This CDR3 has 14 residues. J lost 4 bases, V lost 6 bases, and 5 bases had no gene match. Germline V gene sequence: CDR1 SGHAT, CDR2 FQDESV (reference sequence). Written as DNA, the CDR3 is TGTGCCAGCAGTCATAGCGGGGCTTACAATGAGCAGTTCTTC. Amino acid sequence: CASSHSGAYNEQFF.

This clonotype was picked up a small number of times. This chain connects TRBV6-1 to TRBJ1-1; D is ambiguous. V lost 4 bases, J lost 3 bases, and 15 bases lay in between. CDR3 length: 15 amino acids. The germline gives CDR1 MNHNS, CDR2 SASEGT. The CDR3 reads CASSVSGLYYTEAFF. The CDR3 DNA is TGTGCCAGCAGTGTATCGGGCCTATATTACACTGAAGCTTTCTTT.

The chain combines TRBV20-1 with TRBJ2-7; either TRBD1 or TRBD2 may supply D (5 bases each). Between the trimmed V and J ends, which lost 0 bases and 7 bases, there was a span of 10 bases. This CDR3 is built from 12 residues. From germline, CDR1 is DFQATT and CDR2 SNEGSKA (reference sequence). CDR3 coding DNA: TGCAGTGCTAGAGACCGGGACCTAGAGCAGTACTTC. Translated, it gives CSARDRDLEQYF.

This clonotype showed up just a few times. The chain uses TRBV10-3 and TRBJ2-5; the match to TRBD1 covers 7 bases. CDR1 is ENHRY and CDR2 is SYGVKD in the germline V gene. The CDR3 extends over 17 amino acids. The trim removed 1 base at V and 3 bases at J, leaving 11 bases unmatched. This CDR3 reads CAISEWGPGQGEETQYF. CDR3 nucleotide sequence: TGTGCCATCAGTGAGTGGGGCCCCGGGCAGGGGGAAGAGACCCAGTACTTC.

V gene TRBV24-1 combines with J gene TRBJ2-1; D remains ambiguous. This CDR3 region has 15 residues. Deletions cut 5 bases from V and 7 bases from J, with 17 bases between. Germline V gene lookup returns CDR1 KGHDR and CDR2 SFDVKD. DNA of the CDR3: TGTGCCACCAGTGCTTCACAGCGTACGAGTAATGAGCAGTTCTTC. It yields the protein CATSASQRTSNEQFF.

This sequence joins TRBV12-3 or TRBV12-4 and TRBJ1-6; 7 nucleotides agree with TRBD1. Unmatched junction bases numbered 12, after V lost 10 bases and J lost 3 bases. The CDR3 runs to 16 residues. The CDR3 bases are TGTGCCACCCGGGGCACAGGGGACTTCTATAATTCACCCCTCCACTTT. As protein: CATRGTGDFYNSPLHF.

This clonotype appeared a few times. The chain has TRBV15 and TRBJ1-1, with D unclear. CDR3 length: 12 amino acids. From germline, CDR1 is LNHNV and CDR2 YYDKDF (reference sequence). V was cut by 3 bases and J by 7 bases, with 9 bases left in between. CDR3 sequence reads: CATSSGRDEAFF. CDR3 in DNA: TGTGCCACCAGCAGCGGACGGGATGAAGCTTTCTTT.

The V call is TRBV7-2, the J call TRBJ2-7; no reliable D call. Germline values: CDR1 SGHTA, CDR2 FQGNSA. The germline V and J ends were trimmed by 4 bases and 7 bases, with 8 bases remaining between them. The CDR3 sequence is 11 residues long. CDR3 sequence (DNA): TGTGCCAGCAGCTCCCTGAGGGAGCAGTACTTC. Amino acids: CASSSLREQYF.

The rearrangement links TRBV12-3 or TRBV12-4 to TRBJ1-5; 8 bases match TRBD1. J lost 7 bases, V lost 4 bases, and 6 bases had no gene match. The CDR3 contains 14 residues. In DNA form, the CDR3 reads TGTGCCAGCAGTTCCGCCGACAGGGGACAGCCCCAGCATTTT. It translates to CASSSADRGQPQHF.

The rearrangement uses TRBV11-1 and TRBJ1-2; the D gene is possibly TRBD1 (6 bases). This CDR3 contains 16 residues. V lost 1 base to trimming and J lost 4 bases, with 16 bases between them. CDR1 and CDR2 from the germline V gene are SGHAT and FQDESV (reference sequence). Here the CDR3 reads CASSLDSYGQSYGYTF. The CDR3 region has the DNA TGTGCCAGCAGCTTAGATAGCTATGGACAGAGCTATGGCTACACCTTC.

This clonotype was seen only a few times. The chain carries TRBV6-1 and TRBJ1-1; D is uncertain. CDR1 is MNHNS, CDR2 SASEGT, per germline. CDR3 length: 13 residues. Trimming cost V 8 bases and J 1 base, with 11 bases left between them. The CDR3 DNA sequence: TGTGCCAGCGAGTCGGGTGAGAACACTGAAGCTTTCTTT. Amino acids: CASESGENTEAFF.